The next 5 T cell receptor beta chains were all read from a single sample in a study of OX40 agonist ivuxolimab in advanced cancers. Profiled with immunoSEQ multiplex PCR; TCRdb holds only in-frame clones, not every one. The profile shows about 76,000 clones, roughly nine tenths of them singletons. Specimen: CD4+ or CD8+ T cells sorted from blood, collected in a trial of the OX40 agonist ivuxolimab. All receptors derive from an adult with an advanced solid tumor such as melanoma, head and neck, liver or kidney cancer.

The rearrangement links TRBV19 to TRBJ1-2; 7 nucleotides line up with TRBD1. Germline assignment: CDR1 LNHDA and CDR2 SQIVND (reference sequence). V dropped 6 bases and J dropped 1; count of bases not matched to a gene: 11. This CDR3 has 16 amino acids. The CDR3 loop is CASRGQRSKNNYGYTF. The CDR3 DNA follows: TGTGCCAGTAGGGGACAGCGAAGCAAGAATAACTATGGCTACACCTTC.

The CDR3 DNA is TGTGCCAGCAGTCCAATAGCGGGAGGCCACGAGCAGTACTTC. Its translation: CASSPIAGGHEQYF. The chain carries TRBV27 and TRBJ2-7; 10 bases fit TRBD2. Germline V gene lookup returns CDR1 MNHEY and CDR2 SMNVEV (reference sequence). The CDR3 consists of 14 residues. Trimming took 5 bases from V and 5 from J; bases not matched to a gene: 6.

This clone turned up a few times. J is TRBJ2-7 and V is TRBV5-4, with 10 bases matching TRBD1. Germline trimming cut 0 bases from V and 2 bases from J; bases unmatched to any gene: 5. Germline CDR1 and CDR2: SGHNT and YYREEE (reference sequence). This CDR3 has 16 amino acids. CDR3 sequence (DNA): TGTGCCAGCAGCTTGGCCGGGACAGGGGACACCTACGAGCAGTACTTC. The encoded protein is CASSLAGTGDTYEQYF.

The chain carries TRBV18 and TRBJ2-2; D is unresolved. Germline CDR1 and CDR2: KGHSH and LQKENI. The ends were cut back, 2 bases at V and 4 bases at J, with 8 bases in the middle. This CDR3 region has 14 residues. In DNA, the CDR3 is TGTGCCAGCTCACCAAGCTGGGCCACCGGGGAGCTGTTTTTT. Protein: CASSPSWATGELFF.

This rearrangement joins TRBV27 to TRBJ2-7, with D possibly TRBD2 on 5 matching bases. There are 15 residues in the CDR3. The V end was cut by 6 bases, the J end by 0 bases, with 15 bases between. Germline V gene data show CDR1 as MNHEY and CDR2 as SMNVEV (reference sequence). CDR3 sequence: CASRLPVGSSYEQYF. The DNA of the CDR3 is TGTGCCAGCAGGCTCCCAGTGGGGAGCTCCTACGAGCAGTACTTC.